This entry is about one T cell receptor beta chain. A multiplex PCR was run with 60 Vbeta primers and 13 Jbeta primers. Profiling relied on immunoSEQ multiplex PCR, and the TCRdb table lists in-frame clones only, not all of them. The profile covers fewer than 140,000 clones, with more than 75% appearing a single time and under 6.5% taken by the ten largest. These data come from a study of cytomegalovirus exposure and HLA in healthy donors. The ends lost 3 bases at V and 0 bases at J; junction bases unmatched: 1. This CDR3 comprises 15 residues. The germline gives CDR1 SGHKS, CDR2 YYEKEE (reference sequence).

The sequenced sample consisted of PBMCs. The rearrangement joins TRBV5-5 to TRBJ2-2; 8 bases align to TRBD1. The TCR was taken from a woman aged 50 to 60 in good health and CMV-seropositive. The CDR3 region is CASSWGQANTGELFF. DNA for the CDR3: TGTGCCAGCAGCTGGGGACAGGCGAACACCGGGGAGCTGTTTTTT.